This section outlines one T cell receptor beta chain sequence together with its context. Germline lookup yields CDR1 SNHLY and CDR2 FYNNEI. V was shortened by 6 bases and J by 6 bases, with 7 bases between the two germline ends. This CDR3 contains 11 residues. These data come from a study of T cells after somatic rescue of genetic block. TCRdb's copy holds only in-frame clones and misses some; the assay was immunoSEQ multiplex PCR. The data show 70,000 to 95,000 clones, 85% to 90% seen once. The sample comprised peripheral blood mononuclear cells (PBMCs). The chain uses TRBV2 and TRBJ2-3, with D perhaps TRBD1 or TRBD2 (6 bases each). The TCR sequence derives from a woman under 30. The CDR3 DNA is TGTGCCAGCAGAGGGGGGGATACGCAGTATTTT. The encoded protein is CASRGGDTQYF. The complete variable domain, with remaining parts taken from reference TRBV2 and TRBJ2-3, reads EPEVTQTPSHQVTQMGQEVILRCVPISNHLYFYWYRQILGQKVEFLVSFYNNEISEKSEIFDDQFSVERPDGSNFTLKIRSTKLEDSAMYFCASRGGDTQYFGPGTRLTVL.